The 4 T cell receptor beta chains given below trace back to one sample, sequenced in a study of blood T cell repertoires in COVID-19 (dated by TCRdb to between 2020 and 2021). Library construction relied on the immunoSEQ multiplex PCR assay. In its TCRdb copy, this immuneACCESS table keeps in-frame sequences only and misses some clones. Where compared with another copy, unresolved V genes explain less than half of these, and the others have no known cause. This sample holds around 370,000 clones; more than 75% were observed only once. Around 3.3% of the sample is held by the ten biggest clonotypes. Sequencing was performed on peripheral blood. The receptors originated from a woman between 18 and 30 years old who had recovered from COVID-19.

V gene TRBV20-1 combines with J gene TRBJ1-1; D is unclear. Per the germline V gene, CDR1 is DFQATT and CDR2 is SNEGSKA (reference sequence). V was pared by 5 bases and J by 10 bases, with 8 bases between. The CDR3 has 9 residues. CDR3 DNA sequence: TGCAGTGCTGGTTTAGTAGCTTTCTTT. It codes for CSAGLVAFF.

V is TRBV4-1 and J is TRBJ1-2; 9 bases map to TRBD1. The CDR3 is 16 amino acids. Germline V gene data show CDR1 as MGHRA and CDR2 as YSYEKL. Losses at the gene ends were 2 bases for V and 3 bases for J; bases not matched to a gene: 7. The CDR3, as DNA: TGCGCCAGCAGCCAAACCTGGACAGGGGCCGACTATGGCTACACCTTC. Its protein product is CASSQTWTGADYGYTF.

The CDR3 spells CASSSSQGGGNQPQHF. CDR3 DNA sequence: TGTGCCAGCAGCTCTTCCCAGGGGGGTGGCAATCAGCCCCAGCATTTT. The chain uses TRBV13 and TRBJ1-5; 7 positions match TRBD1. The trim removed 4 bases at V and 2 bases at J, leaving 8 bases unmatched. This CDR3 region has 16 residues. In germline, CDR1 is PRHDT, CDR2 FYEKMQ (reference sequence).

This clone was detected only once. The chain links TRBV19 to TRBJ1-1, with 7 bases fitting TRBD1. The CDR3 is 12 amino acids. Trimming cost V 5 bases and J 11 bases; bases outside gene matches: 8. Germline V gives CDR1 LNHDA, CDR2 SQIVND (reference sequence). CDR3 in DNA: TGTGCCAGTAGTCCCTTGACAGGGATGGCTTTCTTT. Its protein is CASSPLTGMAFF.